The clone carrying this T cell receptor (beta chain) has a handful of counts. The sample comes from a study of T cells of healthy individuals. Using its own MiXCR run on the 5' RACE reads, TCRdb lists one record per CDR3 protein. The table has around 98,000 distinct CDR3 sequences, around 17% seen once. CDR1 is KGHSH, CDR2 LQKENI, per germline. Trimming cost V 3 bases and J 4 bases; bases outside gene matches: 5. The CDR3 consists of 14 residues. The receptor comes from a human donor in good health. The chain recombines TRBV18 with TRBJ2-7; TRBD2 agrees at 8 bases. The CDR3 protein is CASSPGTSLYEQYF. The DNA for the CDR3 is TGTGCCAGCTCACCCGGGACTAGTTTGTACGAGCAGTACTTC.